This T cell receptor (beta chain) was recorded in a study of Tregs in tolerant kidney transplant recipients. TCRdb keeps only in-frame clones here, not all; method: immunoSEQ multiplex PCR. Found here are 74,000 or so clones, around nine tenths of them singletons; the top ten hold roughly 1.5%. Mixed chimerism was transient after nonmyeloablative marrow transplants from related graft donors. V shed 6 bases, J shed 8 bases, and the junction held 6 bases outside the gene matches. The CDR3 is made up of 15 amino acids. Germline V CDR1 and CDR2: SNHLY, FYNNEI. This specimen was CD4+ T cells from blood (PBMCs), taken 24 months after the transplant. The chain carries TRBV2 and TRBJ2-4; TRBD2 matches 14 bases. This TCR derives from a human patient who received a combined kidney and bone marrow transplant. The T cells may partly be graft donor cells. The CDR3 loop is CASRTSGGAVYIQYF. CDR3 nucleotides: TGTGCCAGCAGGACTAGCGGGGGGGCTGTGTACATTCAGTACTTC.